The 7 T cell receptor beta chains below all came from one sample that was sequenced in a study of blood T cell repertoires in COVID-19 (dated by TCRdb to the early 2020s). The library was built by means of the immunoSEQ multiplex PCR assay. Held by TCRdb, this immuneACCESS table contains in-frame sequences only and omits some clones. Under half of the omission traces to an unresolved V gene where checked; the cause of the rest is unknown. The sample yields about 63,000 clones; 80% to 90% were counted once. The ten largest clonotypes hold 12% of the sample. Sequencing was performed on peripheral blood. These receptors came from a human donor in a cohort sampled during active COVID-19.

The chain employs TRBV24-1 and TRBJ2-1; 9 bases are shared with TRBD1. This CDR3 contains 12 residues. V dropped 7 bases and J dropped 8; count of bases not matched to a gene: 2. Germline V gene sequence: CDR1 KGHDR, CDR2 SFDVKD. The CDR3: CATSRQGDEQFF. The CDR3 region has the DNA TGTGCCACCAGCAGACAGGGGGATGAGCAGTTCTTC.

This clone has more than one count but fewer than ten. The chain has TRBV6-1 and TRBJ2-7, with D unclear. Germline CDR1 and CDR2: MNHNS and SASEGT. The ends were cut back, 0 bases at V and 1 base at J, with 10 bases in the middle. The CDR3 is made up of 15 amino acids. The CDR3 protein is CASSEATAGSYEQYF. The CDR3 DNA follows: TGTGCCAGCAGTGAAGCAACGGCAGGATCCTACGAGCAGTACTTC.

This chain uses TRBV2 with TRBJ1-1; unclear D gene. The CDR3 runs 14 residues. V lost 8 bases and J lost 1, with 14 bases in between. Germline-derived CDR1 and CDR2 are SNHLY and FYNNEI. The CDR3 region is CASVELSPNTEAFF. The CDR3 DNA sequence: TGTGCCAGCGTTGAACTTTCGCCGAACACTGAAGCTTTCTTT.

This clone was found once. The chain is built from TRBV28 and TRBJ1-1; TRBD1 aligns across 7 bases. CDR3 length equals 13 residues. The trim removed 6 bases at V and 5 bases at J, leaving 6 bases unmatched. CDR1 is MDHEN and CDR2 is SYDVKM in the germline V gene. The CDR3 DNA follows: TGTGCCAGCAGGGTGACAGGGAGAACTGAAGCTTTCTTT. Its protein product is CASRVTGRTEAFF. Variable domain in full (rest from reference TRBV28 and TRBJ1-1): DVKVTQSSRYLVKRTGEKVFLECVQDMDHENMFWYRQDPGLGLRLIYFSYDVKMKEKGDIPEGYSVSREKKERFSLILESASTNQTSMYLCASRVTGRTEAFFGQGTRLTVV.

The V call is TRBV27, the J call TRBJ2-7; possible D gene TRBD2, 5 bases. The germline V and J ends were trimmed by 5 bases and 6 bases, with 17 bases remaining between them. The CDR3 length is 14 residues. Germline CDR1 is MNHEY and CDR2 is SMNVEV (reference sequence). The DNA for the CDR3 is TGTGCCAGCAGTACGAGGGCGAGGTGGGGCGAGCAGTACTTC. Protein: CASSTRARWGEQYF.

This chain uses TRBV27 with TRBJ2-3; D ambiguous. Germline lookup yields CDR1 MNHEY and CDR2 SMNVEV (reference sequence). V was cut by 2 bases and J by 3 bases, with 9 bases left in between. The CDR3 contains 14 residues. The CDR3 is CASSLEQSTDTQYF. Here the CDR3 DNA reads TGTGCCAGCAGTTTAGAACAGTCGACAGATACGCAGTATTTT.

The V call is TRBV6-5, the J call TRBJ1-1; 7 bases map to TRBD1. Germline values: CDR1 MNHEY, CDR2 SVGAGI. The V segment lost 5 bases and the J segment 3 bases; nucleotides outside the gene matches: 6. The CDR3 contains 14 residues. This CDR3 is CASSPTGEYTEAFF. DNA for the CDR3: TGTGCCAGCAGTCCTACAGGGGAGTACACTGAAGCTTTCTTT.